The T cell receptor beta chain under discussion was sequenced for a study of lymphopenia after photon versus proton radiotherapy. With regard to this clone: What it binds is unknown.

The assay was immunoSEQ multiplex PCR, and TCRdb's table has in-frame clones only and misses some. The repertoire holds around 62,000 clones, with 70% to 85% as singletons. Whole-study findings and limits: Post-nadir TCR diversity decline inversely tracked overall survival among those who died. Under photons, naive T cells and diversity fell while effector/memory populations rose.

The TCR originated in a man aged 55 to 70 with pancreatic cancer. The source was peripheral blood, collected from a patient treated with proton-based radiotherapy.

CDR3 DNA: TGTGCCAGTAGTATCGTGGGGGAGAGCACCGGGGAGCTGTTTTTT. Its translation is CASSIVGESTGELFF. The rearrangement joins TRBV19 to TRBJ2-2; the D gene could be TRBD1 or TRBD2 (5 bases each). The germline V gene encodes CDR1 LNHDA and CDR2 SQIVND (reference sequence). This CDR3 is built from 15 residues. The germline V and J ends were trimmed by 3 bases and 4 bases, with 12 bases remaining between them.